What follows are 7 T cell receptor beta chains derived from one specimen sequenced in a study of beta chain features in type 1 diabetes. Expressed TCRB transcripts were sequenced, since all the RNA that had been isolated was reverse transcribed. The protocol was immunoSEQ multiplex PCR, while the TCRdb copy is restricted to in-frame clones and leaves out a portion. The sample holds fewer than 400,000 clones, 7% to 9% seen once. The specimen sequenced was central memory CD4+ T cells from blood. The receptors were gathered from a woman under 30 in good health.

Note on this clone: Other DNA sequences of this sample code for an identical CDR3. The chain links TRBV9 to TRBJ2-7; 10 bases match TRBD1. CDR3 length equals 14 residues. In germline, CDR1 is SGDLS, CDR2 YYNGEE. V shed 0 bases and J 5 bases; nucleotides not matched to a gene: 2. The CDR3 sequence is CASSVATGGHEQYF. The CDR3 DNA reads as TGTGCCAGCAGCGTAGCGACAGGGGGCCACGAGCAGTACTTC.

The rearrangement joins TRBV4-2 to TRBJ2-3; 10 bases match TRBD2. This CDR3 has 16 amino acids. The V gene's germline CDR1 is LGHNA and CDR2 YNFKEQ. Unmatched junction bases numbered 2, after V lost 1 base and J lost 1 base. CDR3 residues: CASSQGGTSGTDTQYF. The CDR3 DNA follows: TGTGCCAGCAGCCAAGGTGGGACTAGCGGCACAGATACGCAGTATTTT.

This clone occurred many times. This chain links TRBV7-6 with TRBJ2-7; a possible D gene is TRBD1 (6 bases). The CDR3 has 15 amino acids. Trimming left V 2 bases short and J 2 bases short, with 13 bases between. Germline V gene sequence: CDR1 SGHVS, CDR2 FNYEAQ. CDR3 nucleotide sequence: TGTGCCAGCAGCTTACGTGCCACAGGGACCTACGAGCAGTACTTC. Its translation is CASSLRATGTYEQYF.

The V and J genes are TRBV9 and TRBJ2-3; D gene ambiguous. Trimming cost V 1 base and J 2 bases, with 11 bases left between them. Germline assignment: CDR1 SGDLS and CDR2 YYNGEE. The CDR3 has 15 residues. The CDR3 reads CASSVWADPTDTQYF. Here the CDR3 DNA reads TGTGCCAGCAGCGTATGGGCGGACCCCACAGATACGCAGTATTTT.

The CDR3 region has the DNA TGTGCCAGCAGCCAACAGGGCAGGGGTCTCTATGGCTACACCTTC. Its protein is CASSQQGRGLYGYTF. This rearrangement joins TRBV7-9 to TRBJ1-2; TRBD1 is a possible D gene (6 bases). V gave up 5 bases and J gave up 4 bases, with 17 bases separating them. This CDR3 contains 15 residues. CDR1 and CDR2 from the germline V gene are SEHNR and FQNEAQ (reference sequence).

This clone was found a few times. V usage is TRBV2 and J usage is TRBJ1-2; 7 bases agree with TRBD1. V was clipped by 5 bases and J by 0 bases; unmatched bases: 9. The CDR3 consists of 16 residues. Germline V gives CDR1 SNHLY, CDR2 FYNNEI. As DNA, the CDR3 is TGTGCCAGCAGTCGGGACAGCACTTCAGCTAACTATGGCTACACCTTC. Encoded protein: CASSRDSTSANYGYTF. Together with reference TRBV2 and TRBJ1-2, the CDR3 gives the full variable domain: EPEVTQTPSHQVTQMGQEVILRCVPISNHLYFYWYRQILGQKVEFLVSFYNNEISEKSEIFDDQFSVERPDGSNFTLKIRSTKLEDSAMYFCASSRDSTSANYGYTFGSGTRLTVV.

V gene TRBV11-2 combines with J gene TRBJ2-7, with 7 bases identical to TRBD2. The germline CDR1 and CDR2 sequences are SGHAT and FQNNGV. The junction had 5 bases not matched to a gene; V was cut back by 3 bases and J by 0 bases. The CDR3 is 15 residues long. The CDR3 sequence: CASSFVQRGSYEQYF. CDR3 nucleotides: TGTGCCAGCAGCTTCGTACAGCGGGGCTCCTACGAGCAGTACTTC.